This T cell receptor beta chain was profiled in a study of blood T cell repertoires in COVID-19. Study information: Researchers got acute and convalescent COVID-19 samples from the United States, Italy and Spain.

The ends were cut back, 5 bases at V and 1 base at J, with 15 bases in the middle. This CDR3 has 15 residues. The germline V gene encodes CDR1 LNHNV and CDR2 YYDKDF (reference sequence). Profiled with immunoSEQ multiplex PCR; TCRdb holds only in-frame clones, not every one. The sample holds around 320,000 clones; nearly 90% are singletons and the top ten take roughly 2.9%. Participant-reported clinical history was the basis for cohort assignment. The study recruited exposed participants who had met a COVID-19 case within 2 weeks before entry. The chain uses TRBV15 and TRBJ2-7; D might be TRBD1 (5 bases). Sequenced: PBMCs or T cells enriched from blood (not recorded which). The TCR was taken from a woman in her fifties or sixties who had been exposed to COVID-19. The CDR3, as DNA: TGTGCCACCAGCGTCCTCGAGGCAGGGTCCTACGAGCAGTACTTC. Its protein is CATSVLEAGSYEQYF.